This TCR beta chain was obtained from a study of human T cells and chemical hapten exposure. In the study overall: Small pooled library volume differences mainly caused per-sample TCR yield variation.

This clonotype was seen a few times. One end of the junction does not line up with germline, which may come from a read error. TCRdb reprocessed the 5' RACE reads with MiXCR, giving one entry per CDR3 protein. The table records over 95,000 distinct CDR3 sequences, roughly 18% of them present only once. The total RNA was obtained from whole blood that was not fractionated. This TCR was recovered from a human donor in good health.

The CDR3 coding sequence is TGTGCCATCAGGAAGGACAGGACCAATGGCGACACCTTC. Its protein is CAIRKDRTNGDTF. This rearrangement joins TRBV10-3 to TRBJ1-2; 7 bases match TRBD1. The CDR3 consists of 13 residues. CDR1 ENHRY and CDR2 SYGVKD come from the germline V gene.